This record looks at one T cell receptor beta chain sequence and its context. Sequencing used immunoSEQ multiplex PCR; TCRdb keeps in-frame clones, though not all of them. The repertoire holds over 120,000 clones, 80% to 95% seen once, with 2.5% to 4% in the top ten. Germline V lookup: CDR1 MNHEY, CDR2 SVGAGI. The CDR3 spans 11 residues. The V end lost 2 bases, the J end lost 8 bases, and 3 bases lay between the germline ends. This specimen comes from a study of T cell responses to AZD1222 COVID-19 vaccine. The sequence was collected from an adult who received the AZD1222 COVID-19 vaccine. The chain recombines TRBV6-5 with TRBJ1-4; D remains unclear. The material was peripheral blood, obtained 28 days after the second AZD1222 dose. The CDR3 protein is CASSYEEKLFF. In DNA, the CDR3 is TGTGCCAGCAGTTACGAGGAAAAACTGTTTTTT.